This record looks at one TCR beta chain sequence and its context. Antigen: not known. CD8 cells classed as naive were CD45RO-negative and positively selected for CCR7, excluding terminally differentiated effector memory CD45RA+ cells. The source of the sample is a study of shared clonotypes between healthy human individuals. V lost 1 base and J lost 10; bases outside the gene matches: 7. The CDR3 has 14 amino acids. Germline V gene lookup returns CDR1 SEHNR and CDR2 FQNEAQ (reference sequence). Data came from immunoSEQ multiplex PCR; TCRdb stores just in-frame clones and leaves some out. The sample includes millions of clones, roughly 91% seen only once; the top ten take around 1.7%. Study findings and constraints: Owing to a small donor count, the genetic and exposure-history diversity represented was limited. Sorted-subset sequencing, rarefaction showed, was incomplete despite large depth. It was observed that 5% to 6% of naive CD4 clonotypes were shared across several donors.

The V call is TRBV7-9, the J call TRBJ2-1, with 7 nucleotides matching TRBD2. The TCR originated in a man between 18 and 35 years old in good health. Some clones in this sample may be carry-over from other donors' samples. The sample taken for sequencing was naive CD8+ T cells from PBMCs. CDR3 coding DNA: TGTGCCAGCAGCTTAGGAGCGGGACCCGGGGAGCAGTTCTTC. It yields the protein CASSLGAGPGEQFF.